The subject of this entry is one T cell receptor (beta chain). Its antigen is still unknown. Trimming stripped 3 bases from V and 6 bases from J, with 15 bases between. CDR1 and CDR2 from the germline V gene are SGHAT and FQNNGV. This CDR3 is built from 15 residues. These data are taken from a study of T cell repertoires in cytomegalovirus infection. From the reads, TCRdb called clonotypes with MiXCR, one entry per CDR3 protein. The sample has about 700,000 distinct CDR3 sequences; around 30% are singletons. Whole-study results and caveats: Ex vivo responses were dominated by HLA-C-restricted CMV-specific TCR beta clonotypes.

This rearrangement joins TRBV11-2 to TRBJ2-4, with a possible D match to TRBD1 (5 bases). The material sequenced was cultured PBMCs, taken from culture after CMV antigen stimulation. The clonotype originates from a human donor in good health (CMV status not recorded). Some clones in this sample may be carry-over from other donors' samples. In DNA form, the CDR3 reads TGTGCCAGCAGCTTTGATAGGGGATTGGGAAACATTCAGTACTTC. It specifies CASSFDRGLGNIQYF.